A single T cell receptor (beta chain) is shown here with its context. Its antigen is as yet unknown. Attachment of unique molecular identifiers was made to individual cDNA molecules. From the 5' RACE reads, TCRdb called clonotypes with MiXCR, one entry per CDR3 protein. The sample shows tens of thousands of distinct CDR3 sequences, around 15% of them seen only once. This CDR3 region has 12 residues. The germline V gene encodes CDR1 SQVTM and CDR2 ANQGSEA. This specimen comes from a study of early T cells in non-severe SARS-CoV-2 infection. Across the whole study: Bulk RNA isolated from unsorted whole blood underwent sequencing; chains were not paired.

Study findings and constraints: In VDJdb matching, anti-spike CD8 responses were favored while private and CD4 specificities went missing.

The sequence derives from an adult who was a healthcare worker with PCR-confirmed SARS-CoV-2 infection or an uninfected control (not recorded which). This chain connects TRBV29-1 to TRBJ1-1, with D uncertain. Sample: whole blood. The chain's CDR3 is CSVITGNTEAFF. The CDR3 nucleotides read TGCAGTGTTATCACCGGCAACACTGAAGCTTTCTTT.